This T cell receptor beta chain was documented in a study of blood T cell repertoires in COVID-19. The CDR3 runs to 16 residues. In germline, CDR1 is SGHTA, CDR2 FQGNSA. Trimming cost V 3 bases and J 4 bases, with 19 bases left between them. The method was immunoSEQ multiplex PCR; TCRdb's version includes in-frame clones alone and lacks a portion of them. Here the sample spans approximately 390,000 clones, around 87% being singletons. This receptor was identified in a man in his late teens or twenties with active or convalescent COVID-19. The sequencing sample was made of peripheral blood. The gene calls are TRBV7-2 and TRBJ2-7, with D uncertain. The CDR3 region has the DNA TGTGCCAGCAGCTTCGATTTATTCCAGGATGAGTACGAGCAGTACTTC. This gives the protein CASSFDLFQDEYEQYF.